This T cell receptor beta chain comes out of a study of cytomegalovirus exposure and HLA in healthy donors. The PCR used 60 Vbeta and 13 Jbeta primers. Repertoires were generated with immunoSEQ multiplex PCR, while TCRdb's copy carries only in-frame clones and drops some. The sample contains 200,000 or so clones, 70% to 80% of which appear only once. For this clone: What it binds is not known.

Overall study results and limits: Across donors, most TCRs were seen rarely, yet some public ones were widespread.

Germline-derived CDR1 and CDR2 are GTSNPN and SVGIG (reference sequence). The CDR3 sequence is 16 residues long. J gave up 7 bases and V 3 bases, and 7 bases lay outside the gene matches. The specimen was PBMCs. The TCR comes from a woman aged 25 to 45 in good health and CMV-seronegative. The V gene is TRBV30, the J gene TRBJ1-6; 12 bases fit TRBD1. In DNA form, the CDR3 reads TGTGCCTGGAGGGTCCGGGACAGGGGGCTGAATTCACCCCTCCACTTT. The encoded protein is CAWRVRDRGLNSPLHF.